The rows below give T cell receptor beta chains drawn from one sample of a study of cytomegalovirus exposure and HLA in healthy donors. Using immunoSEQ multiplex PCR, the repertoire was profiled, and TCRdb retains in-frame clones only, with some absent. Seen here are a few hundred thousand clones, 70% to 90% observed once, and the top ten hold about 3.1%. Sequencing was done on a sample of PBMCs. The receptor source for this set is a man under 40 in good health and CMV-seronegative. The CDR3 runs from the conserved cysteine through the conserved F or W. A D gene is named only where the DNA matches it firmly. Clone size is given for some rows only: seen once, a few or many times, or a class if the clone is expanded.

cdr3_aa: CASSAYRGSSYEQYF; cdr3_nt: TGTGCCAGCAGTGCATACAGGGGAAGCTCCTACGAGCAGTACTTC; d_call: TRBD1; j_call: TRBJ2-7; clone_size: once; v_call: TRBV28
cdr3_aa: CASSQTPTGTWGYTF; cdr3_nt: TGCGCCAGCAGCCAAACTCCGACTGGGACTTGGGGCTACACCTTC; d_call: .; j_call: TRBJ1-2; clone_size: .; v_call: TRBV4-3
cdr3_aa: CASTGNEQYF; cdr3_nt: TGTGCCAGCACAGGGAACGAGCAGTACTTC; d_call: .; j_call: TRBJ2-7; clone_size: .; v_call: TRBV28
cdr3_aa: CASTRSGGNTGELFF; cdr3_nt: TGTGCCAGCACCAGAAGCGGGGGGAACACCGGGGAGCTGTTTTTT; d_call: TRBD2; j_call: TRBJ2-2; clone_size: .; v_call: TRBV6-5
cdr3_aa: CASSLGWGPFAETQYF; cdr3_nt: TGTGCCAGCAGCCTAGGATGGGGGCCGTTTGCAGAGACCCAGTACTTC; d_call: .; j_call: TRBJ2-5; clone_size: few; v_call: TRBV7-3
cdr3_aa: CASRELRDRGFF; cdr3_nt: TGCGCCAGCAGGGAACTCCGGGACAGGGGGTTCTTC; d_call: TRBD1; j_call: TRBJ2-1; clone_size: .; v_call: TRBV10-2
cdr3_aa: CASSIGDNLYEQYF; cdr3_nt: TGTGCCAGTAGTATAGGGGACAACCTCTACGAGCAGTACTTC; d_call: .; j_call: TRBJ2-7; clone_size: .; v_call: TRBV19
cdr3_aa: CASSLPDTETQYF; cdr3_nt: TGTGCCAGCAGCCTACCTGACACAGAGACCCAGTACTTC; d_call: .; j_call: TRBJ2-5; clone_size: .; v_call: TRBV5-4
cdr3_aa: CASTPFRGYYNEQFF; cdr3_nt: TGTGCCAGCACCCCTTTTCGGGGGTACTACAATGAGCAGTTCTTC; d_call: .; j_call: TRBJ2-1; clone_size: .; v_call: TRBV28
cdr3_aa: CARSTTSSGANVLTF; cdr3_nt: TGTGCCAGAAGCACGACTAGCTCTGGGGCCAACGTCCTGACTTTC; d_call: .; j_call: TRBJ2-6; clone_size: .; v_call: TRBV5-3
cdr3_aa: CASSLGGQGTDTQYF; cdr3_nt: TGTGCCAGCAGCTTGGGGGGACAGGGCACAGATACGCAGTATTTT; d_call: TRBD1; j_call: TRBJ2-3; clone_size: .; v_call: TRBV7-9
cdr3_aa: CASSLGLAGGRYTGELFF; cdr3_nt: TGTGCCAGCAGCTTAGGACTAGCGGGGGGGCGGTATACCGGGGAGCTGTTTTTT; d_call: TRBD2; j_call: TRBJ2-2; clone_size: .; v_call: TRBV7-2
cdr3_aa: CATSRANGQRSNQPQHF; cdr3_nt: TGTGCCACCAGCAGAGCGAACGGACAGAGGAGCAATCAGCCCCAGCATTTT; d_call: .; j_call: TRBJ1-5; clone_size: .; v_call: TRBV15
cdr3_aa: CASSFYAGEHEQYF; cdr3_nt: TGTGCCAGCAGCTTTTACGCAGGGGAACACGAGCAGTACTTC; d_call: .; j_call: TRBJ2-7; clone_size: .; v_call: TRBV7-8
cdr3_aa: CASSYNHGQNTDTQYF; cdr3_nt: TGTGCCAGCAGTTACAATCATGGACAGAACACAGATACGCAGTATTTT; d_call: .; j_call: TRBJ2-3; clone_size: .; v_call: TRBV6-6
cdr3_aa: CASSHRTQGPETQYF; cdr3_nt: TGTGCCAGCAGCCATAGAACACAGGGACCGGAGACCCAGTACTTC; d_call: .; j_call: TRBJ2-5; clone_size: .; v_call: TRBV14
cdr3_aa: CASRPPPSYWGQEETQYF; cdr3_nt: TGTGCCAGCAGACCCCCGCCCTCGTACTGGGGCCAGGAAGAGACCCAGTACTTC; d_call: .; j_call: TRBJ2-5; clone_size: once; v_call: TRBV7-2